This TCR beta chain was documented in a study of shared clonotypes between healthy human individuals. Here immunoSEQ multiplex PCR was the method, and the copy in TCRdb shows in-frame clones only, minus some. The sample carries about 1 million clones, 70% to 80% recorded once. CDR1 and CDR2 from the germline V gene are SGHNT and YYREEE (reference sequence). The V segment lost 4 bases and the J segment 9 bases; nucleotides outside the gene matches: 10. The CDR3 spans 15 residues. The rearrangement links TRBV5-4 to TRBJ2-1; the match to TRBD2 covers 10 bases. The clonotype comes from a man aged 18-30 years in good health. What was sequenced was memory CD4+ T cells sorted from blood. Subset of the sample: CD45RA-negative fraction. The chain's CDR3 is CASSTGTSAKGEQFF. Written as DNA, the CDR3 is TGTGCCAGCAGCACCGGGACTAGCGCCAAGGGTGAGCAGTTCTTC.